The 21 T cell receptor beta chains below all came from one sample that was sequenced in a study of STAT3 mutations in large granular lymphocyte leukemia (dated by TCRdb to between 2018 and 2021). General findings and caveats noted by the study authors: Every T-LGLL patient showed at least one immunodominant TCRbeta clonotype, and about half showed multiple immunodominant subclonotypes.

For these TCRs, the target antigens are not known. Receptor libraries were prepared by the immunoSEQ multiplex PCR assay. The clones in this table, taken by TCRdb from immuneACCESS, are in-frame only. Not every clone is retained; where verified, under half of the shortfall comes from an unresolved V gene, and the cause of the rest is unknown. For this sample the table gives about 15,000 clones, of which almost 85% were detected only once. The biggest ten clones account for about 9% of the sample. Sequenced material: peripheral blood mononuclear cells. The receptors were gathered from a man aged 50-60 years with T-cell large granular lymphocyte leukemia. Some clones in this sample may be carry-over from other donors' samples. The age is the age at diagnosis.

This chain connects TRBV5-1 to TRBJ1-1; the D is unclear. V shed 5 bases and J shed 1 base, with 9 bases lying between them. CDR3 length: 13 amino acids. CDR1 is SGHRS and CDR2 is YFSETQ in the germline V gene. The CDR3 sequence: CASREPANTEAFF. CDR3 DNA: TGCGCCAGCAGGGAGCCAGCGAACACTGAAGCTTTCTTT.

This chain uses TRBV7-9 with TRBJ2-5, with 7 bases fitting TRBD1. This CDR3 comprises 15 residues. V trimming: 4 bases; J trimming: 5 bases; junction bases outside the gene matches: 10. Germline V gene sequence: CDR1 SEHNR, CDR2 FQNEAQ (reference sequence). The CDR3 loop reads CASSSGQFTLETQYF. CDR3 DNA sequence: TGTGCCAGCAGCTCGGGACAGTTCACGTTGGAGACCCAGTACTTC.

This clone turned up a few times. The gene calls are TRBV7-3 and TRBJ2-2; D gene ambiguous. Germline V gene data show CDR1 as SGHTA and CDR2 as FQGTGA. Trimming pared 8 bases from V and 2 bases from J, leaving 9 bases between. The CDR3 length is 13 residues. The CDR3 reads CASGGGNTGELFF. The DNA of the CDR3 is TGTGCCAGCGGTGGCGGAAACACCGGGGAGCTGTTTTTT.

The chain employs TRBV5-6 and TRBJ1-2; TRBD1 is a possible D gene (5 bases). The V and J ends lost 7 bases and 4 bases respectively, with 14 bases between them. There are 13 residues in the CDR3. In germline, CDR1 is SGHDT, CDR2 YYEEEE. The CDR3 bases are TGTGCCAGCTGGGACCCGACGGCCTATGGCTACACCTTC. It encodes CASWDPTAYGYTF.

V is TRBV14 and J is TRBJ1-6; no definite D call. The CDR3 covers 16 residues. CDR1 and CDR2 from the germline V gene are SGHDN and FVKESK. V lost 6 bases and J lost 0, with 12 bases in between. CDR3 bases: TGTGCCAGCAGTCCCATAGAGCACTCCTATAATTCACCCCTCCACTTT. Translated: CASSPIEHSYNSPLHF.

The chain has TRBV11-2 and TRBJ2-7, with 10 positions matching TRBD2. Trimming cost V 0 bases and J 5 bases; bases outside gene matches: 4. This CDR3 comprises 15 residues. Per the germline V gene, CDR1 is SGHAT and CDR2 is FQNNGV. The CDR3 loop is CASSLELAGAHEQYF. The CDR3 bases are TGTGCCAGCAGCTTAGAGCTAGCGGGAGCGCACGAGCAGTACTTC.

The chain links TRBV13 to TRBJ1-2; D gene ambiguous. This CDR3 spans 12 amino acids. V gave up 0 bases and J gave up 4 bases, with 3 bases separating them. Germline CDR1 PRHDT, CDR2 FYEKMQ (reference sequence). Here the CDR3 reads CASSLGVYGYTF. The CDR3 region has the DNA TGTGCCAGCAGCTTAGGGGTCTATGGCTACACCTTC.

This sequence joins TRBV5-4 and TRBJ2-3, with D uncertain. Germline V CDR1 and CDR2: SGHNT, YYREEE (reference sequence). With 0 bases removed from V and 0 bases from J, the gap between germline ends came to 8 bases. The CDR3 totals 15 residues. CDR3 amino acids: CASSLGRGSTDTQYF. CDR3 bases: TGTGCCAGCAGCTTGGGGCGAGGAAGCACAGATACGCAGTATTTT.

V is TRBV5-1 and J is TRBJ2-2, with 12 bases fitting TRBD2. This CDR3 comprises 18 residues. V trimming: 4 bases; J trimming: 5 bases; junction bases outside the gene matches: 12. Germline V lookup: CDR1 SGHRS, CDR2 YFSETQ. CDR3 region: CASSPATSGSSWTGELFF. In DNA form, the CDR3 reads TGCGCCAGCAGCCCCGCGACTAGCGGGAGTTCGTGGACCGGGGAGCTGTTTTTT.

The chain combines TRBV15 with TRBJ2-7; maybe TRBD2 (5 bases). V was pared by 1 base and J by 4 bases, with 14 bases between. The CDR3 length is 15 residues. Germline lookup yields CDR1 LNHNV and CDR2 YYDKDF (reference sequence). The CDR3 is CATSRALSGGYEQYF. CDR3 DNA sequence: TGTGCCACCAGCAGAGCCCTAAGTGGAGGATACGAGCAGTACTTC.

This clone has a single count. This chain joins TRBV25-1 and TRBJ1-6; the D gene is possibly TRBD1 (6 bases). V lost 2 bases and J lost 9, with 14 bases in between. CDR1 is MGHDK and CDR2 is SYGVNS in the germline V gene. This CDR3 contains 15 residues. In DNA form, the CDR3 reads TGTGCCAGCAGTGAAGACACAGGGTTTGGTTCACCCCTCCACTTT. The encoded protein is CASSEDTGFGSPLHF.

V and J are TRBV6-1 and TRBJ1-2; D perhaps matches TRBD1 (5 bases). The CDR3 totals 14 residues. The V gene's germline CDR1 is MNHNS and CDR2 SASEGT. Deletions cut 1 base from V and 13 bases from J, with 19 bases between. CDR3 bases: TGTGCCAGCAGTGAAGAATTCCACACCAAGGACATCACCTTC. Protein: CASSEEFHTKDITF.

CDR3 nucleotides: TGCGCCAGCAGCCAAGGATATGTGAATAGGGAGCAGTTCTTC. Its protein product is CASSQGYVNREQFF. The chain recombines TRBV4-1 with TRBJ2-1; D call uncertain. The V end lost 1 base, the J end lost 10 bases, and 14 bases lay between the germline ends. Germline V gives CDR1 MGHRA, CDR2 YSYEKL. The CDR3 contains 14 residues.

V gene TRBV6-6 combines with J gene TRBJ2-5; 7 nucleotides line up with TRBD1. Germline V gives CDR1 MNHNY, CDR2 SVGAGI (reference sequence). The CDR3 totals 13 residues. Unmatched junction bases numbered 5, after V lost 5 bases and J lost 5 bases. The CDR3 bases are TGTGCCAGCAGTGGGGACAGCTGGGAGACCCAGTACTTC. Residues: CASSGDSWETQYF.

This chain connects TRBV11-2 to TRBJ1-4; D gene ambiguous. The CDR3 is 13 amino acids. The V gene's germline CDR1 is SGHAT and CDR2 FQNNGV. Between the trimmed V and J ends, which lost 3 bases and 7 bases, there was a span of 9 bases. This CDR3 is CASSFSTSEKLFF. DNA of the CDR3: TGTGCCAGCAGCTTTTCCACTTCTGAAAAACTGTTTTTT. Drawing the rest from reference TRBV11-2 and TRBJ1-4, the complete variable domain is EAGVAQSPRYKIIEKRQSVAFWCNPISGHATLYWYQQILGQGPKLLIQFQNNGVVDDSQLPKDRFSAERLKGVDSTLKIQPAKLEDSAVYLCASSFSTSEKLFFGSGTQLSVL.

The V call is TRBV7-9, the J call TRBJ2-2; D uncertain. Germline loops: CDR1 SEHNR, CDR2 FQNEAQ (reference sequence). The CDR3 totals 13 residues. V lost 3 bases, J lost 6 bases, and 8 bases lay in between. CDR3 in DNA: TGTGCCAGCAGCTTTCGAGAGCCCGGGGAGCTGTTTTTT. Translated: CASSFREPGELFF.

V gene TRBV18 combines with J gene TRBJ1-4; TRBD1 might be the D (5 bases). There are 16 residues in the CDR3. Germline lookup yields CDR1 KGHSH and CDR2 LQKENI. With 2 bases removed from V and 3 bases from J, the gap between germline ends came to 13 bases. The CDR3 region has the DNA TGTGCCAGCTCACCAGATTTGGGGGTCTCTAATGAAAAACTGTTTTTT. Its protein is CASSPDLGVSNEKLFF.

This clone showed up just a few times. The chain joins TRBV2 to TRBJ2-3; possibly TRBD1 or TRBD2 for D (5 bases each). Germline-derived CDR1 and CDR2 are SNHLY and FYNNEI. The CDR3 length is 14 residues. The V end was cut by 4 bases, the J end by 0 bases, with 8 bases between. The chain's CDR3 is CASSGWDSTDTQYF. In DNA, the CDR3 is TGTGCCAGCAGTGGATGGGACAGCACAGATACGCAGTATTTT. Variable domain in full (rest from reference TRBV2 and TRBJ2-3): EPEVTQTPSHQVTQMGQEVILRCVPISNHLYFYWYRQILGQKVEFLVSFYNNEISEKSEIFDDQFSVERPDGSNFTLKIRSTKLEDSAMYFCASSGWDSTDTQYFGPGTRLTVL.

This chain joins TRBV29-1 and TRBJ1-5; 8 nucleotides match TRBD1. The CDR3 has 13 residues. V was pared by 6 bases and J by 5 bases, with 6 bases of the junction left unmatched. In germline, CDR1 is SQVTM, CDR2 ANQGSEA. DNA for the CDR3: TGCAGCGTGACAGGGGATCCTTATCAGCCCCAGCATTTT. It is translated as CSVTGDPYQPQHF.

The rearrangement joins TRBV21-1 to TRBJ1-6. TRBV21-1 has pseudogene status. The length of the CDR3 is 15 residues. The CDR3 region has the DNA TGTGCCAGCAGCAAAGCATGGACCGAGAATTCACCCCTCCACTTT. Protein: CASSKAWTENSPLHF.

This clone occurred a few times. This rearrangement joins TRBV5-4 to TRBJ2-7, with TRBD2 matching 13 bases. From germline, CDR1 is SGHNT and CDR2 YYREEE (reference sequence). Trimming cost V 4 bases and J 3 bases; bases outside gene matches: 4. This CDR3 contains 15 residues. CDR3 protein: CASSPGLAGDYEQYF. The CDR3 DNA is TGTGCCAGCAGCCCCGGACTAGCGGGAGACTACGAGCAGTACTTC.